This T cell receptor beta chain was captured by sequencing in a study of CD4 T cells in relation to SARS-CoV-2 and coronaviruses. This table comes from immunoSEQ multiplex PCR, and its TCRdb copy is limited to in-frame clones, with some not included. The sample lists tens of thousands of clones; around 76% were seen once. Details on this clone: The antigen is undetermined.

The CDR3 has 9 residues. The unexposed donors gave CD4+ T cells in about 2010-2019, prior to COVID-19. CD4+ T cells were isolated from the cells after more than nine days of culture. The origin of this receptor is a human donor in good health. The V gene is TRBV21-1, the J gene TRBJ2-1; the table assigns TRBD1, which was not confirmed against the DNA. TRBV21-1 is reported as a pseudogene. Sequencing used CD4+ T cells from PBMCs, cultured in vitro. The CDR3 coding sequence is TGTGCCAGCAGCTTTTCACAGTTCTTC. Translating gives CASSFSQFF.